A selection of T cell receptor beta chains follows, all from one sample in a study of cytomegalovirus exposure and HLA in healthy donors. Using immunoSEQ multiplex PCR, the repertoire was profiled, and TCRdb retains in-frame clones only, with some absent. The data contain about 130,000 clones, around 80% of them singletons. The sequenced material came from PBMCs. Receptors were obtained from a man aged 25-45 years in good health and CMV-seronegative. The CDR3 runs from the conserved cysteine through the conserved F or W. D genes are given only for firm matches. Size tells how often a clone was seen (once, few, many) or the class of an expanded clone, and some rows leave it out.

d_gene	v_gene	abundance	j_gene	CDR3nt	CDR3aa
NA	TRBV19	NA	TRBJ2-2	TGTGCCAGTAGTATGGGCAGGGCGTACGGGGAGCTGTTTTTT	CASSMGRAYGELFF
TRBD1	TRBV7-9	NA	TRBJ1-1	TGTGCCAGCAGCCTGGGACAGGGCGGGTTAGCTTTCTTT	CASSLGQGGLAFF
NA	TRBV15	few	TRBJ1-2	TGTGCCACCAGCAGAGATTCGCCCAGGAGGCCTAATGGCTACACCTTC	CATSRDSPRRPNGYTF
TRBD2	TRBV7-9	NA	TRBJ2-5	TGTGCCAGCAGAATTGGAGCGGGACCGTCGGAGACCCAGTACTTC	CASRIGAGPSETQYF
TRBD1	TRBV7-9	NA	TRBJ2-7	TGTGCCAGCAGCGAAACAGGGGCGATCTACGAGCAGTACTTC	CASSETGAIYEQYF
TRBD2	TRBV27	NA	TRBJ2-7	TGTGCCAGTGTTGGGGGACTATTCTACGAGCAGTACTTC	CASVGGLFYEQYF
TRBD2	TRBV6-6	NA	TRBJ2-1	TGTGCCAGCGCCACACTAGCGGGCATGTACAATGAGCAGTTCTTC	CASATLAGMYNEQFF
NA	TRBV5-1	NA	TRBJ2-4	TGCGCCAGCAGCTTGGCAGGGAACATTCAGTACTTC	CASSLAGNIQYF
NA	TRBV11-2	NA	TRBJ1-1	TGTGCCAGCAGCTTAGGCAGGGCTGAAGCTTTCTTT	CASSLGRAEAFF
TRBD1	TRBV29-1	NA	TRBJ1-1	TGCAGCGTTGAAAACCGGGACAGGGGGAGTTACACTGAAGCTTTCTTT	CSVENRDRGSYTEAFF
NA	TRBV6-5	few	TRBJ1-1	TGTGCCAGCAGTCTTGGACATCCCGTGAACACTGAAGCTTTCTTT	CASSLGHPVNTEAFF
NA	TRBV21-1	NA	TRBJ1-2	TGTGCCAGCAGCAAAGAGACGAGGGTCTATGGCTACACCTTC	CASSKETRVYGYTF
NA	TRBV5-6	NA	TRBJ1-3	TGTGCCAGCAGCTTCCGAGGGGGTGGAAACACCATATATTTT	CASSFRGGGNTIYF
TRBD1	TRBV6-5	once	TRBJ1-4	TGTGCCAGCAGCAGGGGACAGGGAGACGAAAAACTGTTTTTT	CASSRGQGDEKLFF
NA	TRBV15	NA	TRBJ2-7	TGTGCCACCAGCAGAGCTACGGACATCTCCTACGAGCAGTACTTC	CATSRATDISYEQYF
NA	TRBV28	NA	TRBJ2-1	TGTGCCAGCAGTTTAAGGGGGAGGGGGGGCCCCTACAATGAGCAGTTCTTC	CASSLRGRGGPYNEQFF
NA	TRBV28	NA	TRBJ2-7	TGTGCCAGCAGTTCCCGTAGGGACATCCCCACTCTCTTC	CASSSRRDIPTLF
NA	TRBV7-2	NA	TRBJ1-2	TGTGCCAGCAGCTTAGTCCAGGGGACGAACTATGGCTACACCTTC	CASSLVQGTNYGYTF
NA	TRBV5-4	NA	TRBJ1-2	TGTGCCAGCAGCTTGTCGGCAGGGGACTATGGCTACACCTTC	CASSLSAGDYGYTF
NA	TRBV27	NA	TRBJ1-1	TGTGCCAGCAGACGCCCAGGGGTCACTGAAGCTTTCTTT	CASRRPGVTEAFF
NA	TRBV28	few	TRBJ1-1	TGTGCCAGCAGTTCCAGTAACACTGAAGCTTTCTTT	CASSSSNTEAFF
NA	TRBV11-3	NA	TRBJ2-7	TGTGCCAGCAGCCTCACATCGTCCTACGAGCAGTACTTC	CASSLTSSYEQYF
NA	TRBV5-4	NA	TRBJ2-7	TGTGCCAGCAGCCGCGGGGGCCTCAACTACGAGCAGTACTTC	CASSRGGLNYEQYF
TRBD2	TRBV13	NA	TRBJ2-3	TGTGCCAGCAGCCCCCGTAGCGGGGGGGCTCTCAGCACAGATACGCAGTATTTT	CASSPRSGGALSTDTQYF
TRBD1	TRBV2	NA	TRBJ1-2	TGTGCCAGCAGTGAAACAGGGGGCTATGGCTACACCTTC	CASSETGGYGYTF
TRBD2	TRBV27	few	TRBJ2-5	TGTGCCAGCAGTTATGCGGGGGGATCTCAGTACTTC	CASSYAGGSQYF
NA	TRBV2	NA	TRBJ1-5	TGTGCCAGCAGTGGGGACATACTCAATCAGCCCCAGCATTTT	CASSGDILNQPQHF
TRBD1	TRBV2	NA	TRBJ2-7	TGTGCCAGCAGTCGAGGACAGGGGAACTACGAGCAGTACTTC	CASSRGQGNYEQYF
NA	TRBV11-2	NA	TRBJ2-7	TGTGCCAGCAGCCCCATCGGAGGGGGCCGCTACGAGCAGTACTTC	CASSPIGGGRYEQYF
TRBD2	TRBV30	NA	TRBJ2-7	TGTGCCTGGACGGGACTAGATAGTAGGGAGCAGTACTTC	CAWTGLDSREQYF
NA	TRBV19	NA	TRBJ1-5	TGTGCCAGTAGTATCGCGCGGAATCAGCCCCAGCATTTT	CASSIARNQPQHF
TRBD1	TRBV7-9	few	TRBJ2-7	TGTGCCAGCAGCCCCGGGACAGGGCTCCACGAGCAGTACTTC	CASSPGTGLHEQYF
NA	TRBV6-1	NA	TRBJ1-6	TGTGCCAGCAGGAGGACATCATCACCCCTCCACTTT	CASRRTSSPLHF
TRBD1	TRBV28	NA	TRBJ2-1	TGTGCCAGCAGTCCAGGGGGCTTCACCTACAATGAGCAGTTCTTC	CASSPGGFTYNEQFF
TRBD2	TRBV9	NA	TRBJ2-7	TGTGCCAGCAGTCGAGCGTTAACGACTAGCGGGAGACCCGAGCAGTACTTC	CASSRALTTSGRPEQYF
TRBD1	TRBV19	NA	TRBJ1-6	TGTGCCAGTAGTATGGGGGCAGGGGGAAATTCACCCCTCCACTTT	CASSMGAGGNSPLHF
NA	TRBV6-6	NA	TRBJ2-7	TGTGCCAGCAGTTCGGAGGGTCGCTCCTACGAGCAGTACTTC	CASSSEGRSYEQYF
TRBD1	TRBV29-1	NA	TRBJ1-1	TGCAGCGTTTCGACAGGGGGCACTGAAGCTTTCTTT	CSVSTGGTEAFF
TRBD2	TRBV6-5	NA	TRBJ2-1	TGTGCCAGCAAGGGAGGGTACCGTGAGCAGTTCTTC	CASKGGYREQFF
TRBD1	TRBV6-7	NA	TRBJ1-6	TGTGCCAGCAGCGTGGGACAGGGAGCTAATTCACCCCTCCACTTT	CASSVGQGANSPLHF
TRBD2	TRBV9	NA	TRBJ2-1	TGTGCCAGCAGCCTAGAAGCGGGAGGGTCCTACAATGAGCAGTTCTTC	CASSLEAGGSYNEQFF
TRBD2	TRBV5-6	NA	TRBJ2-7	TGTGCCAGCAGCCTCGGGGGGGACGAGCAGTACTTC	CASSLGGDEQYF
NA	TRBV19	NA	TRBJ1-1	TGTGCCAGTAGTTTAAAGACAGGCGTTGGGAAAGCTTTCTTT	CASSLKTGVGKAFF
NA	TRBV4-2	once	TRBJ1-2	TGTGCCAGCAGCCAAGTTGCGACACCAAACTATGGCTACACCTTC	CASSQVATPNYGYTF
NA	TRBV6-5	NA	TRBJ1-5	TGTGCCAGCAGTAGGGAGCTAAATCAGCCCCAGCATTTT	CASSRELNQPQHF
NA	TRBV28	NA	TRBJ1-4	TGTGCCAGCAGTCCACGCTTCGGACTGCCAACTAATGAAAAACTGTTTTTT	CASSPRFGLPTNEKLFF
TRBD2	TRBV19	NA	TRBJ2-1	TGTGCCAGTACCCGGACTAGCGGGAATCGGTATGAGCAGTTCTTC	CASTRTSGNRYEQFF
TRBD1	TRBV6-1	NA	TRBJ1-5	TGTGCCAGCAGTGAGATCGACAGGGGGCCTCAGCCCCAGCATTTT	CASSEIDRGPQPQHF
NA	TRBV5-1	NA	TRBJ2-3	TGCGCCAGCAGCTTGCGGGGGGCTAGCACAGATACGCAGTATTTT	CASSLRGASTDTQYF
TRBD1	TRBV28	NA	TRBJ2-7	TGTGCCAGCAGTTCGGGACAGGGGGGCGAGCAGTACTTC	CASSSGQGGEQYF
NA	TRBV6-1	once	TRBJ2-1	TGTGCCAGCATTGCCAAAGGGACTCACTACAATGAGCAGTTCTTC	CASIAKGTHYNEQFF
TRBD1	TRBV13	once	TRBJ1-2	TGTGCCAGCAGCAAAGGGACAGGGGGCAACTATGGCTACACCTTC	CASSKGTGGNYGYTF
TRBD2	TRBV5-6	NA	TRBJ2-3	TGTGCCAGCAGCTTGGAGGGCGGGAGGTCAGATACGCAGTATTTT	CASSLEGGRSDTQYF
NA	TRBV4-2	few	TRBJ2-7	TGTGCCAGCAGCCAAGATTGGGTCGGAGGGGCGTACTACGAGCAGTACTTC	CASSQDWVGGAYYEQYF
NA	TRBV6-4	NA	TRBJ2-3	TGTGCCAGCGGTCAGGGGAATACGCAGTATTTT	CASGQGNTQYF
TRBD2	TRBV27	NA	TRBJ2-3	TGTGCCAGCAGTCTAGCGGGCGCTACGCAGTATTTT	CASSLAGATQYF
NA	TRBV18	NA	TRBJ1-1	TGTGCCAGCTCAGATCCTCCAGACACTGAAGCTTTCTTT	CASSDPPDTEAFF
TRBD2	TRBV4-3	NA	TRBJ2-3	TGCGCCAGCAGCCAAGACGGGATGATAGCGGGGGCGAGCACAGATACGCAGTATTTT	CASSQDGMIAGASTDTQYF